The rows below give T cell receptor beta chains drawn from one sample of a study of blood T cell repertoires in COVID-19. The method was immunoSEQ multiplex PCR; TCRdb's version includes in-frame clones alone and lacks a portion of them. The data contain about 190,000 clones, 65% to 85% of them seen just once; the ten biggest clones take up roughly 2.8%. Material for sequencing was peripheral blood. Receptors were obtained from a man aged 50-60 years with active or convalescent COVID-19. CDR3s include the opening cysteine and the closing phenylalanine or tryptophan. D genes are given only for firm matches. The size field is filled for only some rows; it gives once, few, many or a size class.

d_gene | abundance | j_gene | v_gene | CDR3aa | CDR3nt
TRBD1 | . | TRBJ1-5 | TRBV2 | CASSLQGAGSNQPQHF | TGTGCCAGCAGTTTACAGGGGGCGGGTAGCAATCAGCCCCAGCATTTT
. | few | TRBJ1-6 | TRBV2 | CASSEGGLLSYNSPLHF | TGTGCCAGCAGTGAAGGGGGGCTCCTCTCCTATAATTCACCCCTCCACTTT
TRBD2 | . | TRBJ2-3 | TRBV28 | CASVPSTGTSVAPDTQYF | TGTGCCAGCGTTCCCAGCACCGGGACTAGCGTAGCCCCAGATACGCAGTATTTT
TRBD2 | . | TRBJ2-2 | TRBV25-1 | CASTGTKNTGELFF | TGTGCCAGCACCGGGACTAAGAACACCGGGGAGCTGTTTTTT
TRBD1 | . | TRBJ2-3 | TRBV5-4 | CASSPGQGRADTQYF | TGTGCCAGCAGCCCGGGACAGGGGAGGGCAGATACGCAGTATTTT
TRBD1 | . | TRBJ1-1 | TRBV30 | CAAQGNGWNTEAFF | TGTGCCGCACAGGGGAACGGGTGGAACACTGAAGCTTTCTTT
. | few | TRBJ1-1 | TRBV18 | CASSQDRNTEAFF | TGTGCCAGCTCACAGGACAGGAACACTGAAGCTTTCTTT
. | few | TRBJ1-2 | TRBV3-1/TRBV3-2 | CASTSTENYGYTF | TGTGCCAGCACCTCCACAGAAAACTATGGCTACACCTTC
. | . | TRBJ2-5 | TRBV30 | CAWSRGQQETQYF | TGTGCCTGGAGTCGAGGACAGCAAGAGACCCAGTACTTC
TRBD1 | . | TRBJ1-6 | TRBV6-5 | CASCQQGSNSPLHF | TGTGCCAGCTGTCAACAGGGGTCTAATTCACCCCTCCACTTT
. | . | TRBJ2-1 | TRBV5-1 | CASSISRVISMGNEQFF | TGCGCCAGCAGCATATCCCGGGTGATTAGCATGGGCAATGAGCAGTTCTTC
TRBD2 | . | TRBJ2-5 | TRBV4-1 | CASSPSGEILRETQYF | TGCGCCAGCAGCCCGAGCGGGGAGATATTAAGAGAGACCCAGTACTTC
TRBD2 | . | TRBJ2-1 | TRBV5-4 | CASSSSGTSGNEQFF | TGTGCCAGCAGCTCGTCCGGGACTAGCGGGAATGAGCAGTTCTTC
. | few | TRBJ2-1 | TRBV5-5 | CASSLAFGGSHIEQFF | TGTGCCAGCAGCTTGGCTTTCGGGGGATCCCACATTGAGCAGTTCTTC
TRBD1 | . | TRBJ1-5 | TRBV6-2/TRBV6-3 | CASSPAIGQEYQPQHF | TGTGCCAGCAGCCCCGCCATCGGACAGGAGTATCAGCCCCAGCATTTT
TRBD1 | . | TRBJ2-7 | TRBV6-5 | CASSLYPGQTYEQYF | TGTGCCAGCAGTTTATACCCGGGACAGACCTACGAGCAGTACTTC
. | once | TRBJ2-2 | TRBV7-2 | CASSLGGATNGELFF | TGTGCCAGCAGCCTGGGGGGGGCCACAAACGGGGAGCTGTTTTTT
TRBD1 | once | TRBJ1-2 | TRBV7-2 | CASSAGQGANYGYTF | TGTGCCAGCAGCGCAGGACAGGGAGCTAACTATGGCTACACCTTC
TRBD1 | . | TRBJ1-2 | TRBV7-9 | CATSSQGAWGYTF | TGTGCCACCAGCAGCCAGGGGGCCTGGGGCTACACCTTC
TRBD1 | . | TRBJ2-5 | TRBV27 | CASSSIGPGQLETQYF | TGTGCCAGCAGTTCCATTGGACCGGGACAGCTAGAGACCCAGTACTTC
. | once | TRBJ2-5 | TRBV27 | CASSTLGNQETQYF | TGTGCCAGCAGTACACTAGGCAACCAAGAGACCCAGTACTTC
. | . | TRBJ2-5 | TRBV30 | CAWRASQETQYF | TGTGCCTGGAGAGCGTCCCAAGAGACCCAGTACTTC
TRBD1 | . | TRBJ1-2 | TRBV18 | CASSPESGTGGESYTF | TGTGCCAGCTCACCCGAATCCGGGACAGGGGGCGAGAGCTACACCTTC
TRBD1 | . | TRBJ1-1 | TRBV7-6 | CASSPDRVRSEAFF | TGTGCCAGCAGCCCGGACAGGGTCCGGAGCGAAGCTTTCTTT
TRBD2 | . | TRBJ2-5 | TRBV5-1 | CASSFRTSGGRFKETQYF | TGCGCCAGCAGCTTTCGGACCTCGGGAGGTCGGTTCAAAGAGACCCAGTACTTC
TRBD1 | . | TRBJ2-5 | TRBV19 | CARPHIGTARETQYF | TGTGCCAGACCTCATATAGGGACAGCGAGAGAGACCCAGTACTTC
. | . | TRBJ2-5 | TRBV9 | CASSGTTLQETQYF | TGTGCCAGCAGCGGGACTACTCTCCAAGAGACCCAGTACTTC
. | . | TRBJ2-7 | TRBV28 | CASGLREQYF | TGTGCCAGCGGCCTGCGGGAGCAGTACTTC
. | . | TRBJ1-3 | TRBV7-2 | CASSPQVISGNTIYF | TGTGCCAGCAGTCCACAGGTTATCTCTGGAAACACCATATATTTT
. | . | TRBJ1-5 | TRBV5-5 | CASSAWSRSPFNQPQHF | TGTGCCAGCAGCGCGTGGTCCCGCTCCCCCTTCAATCAGCCCCAGCATTTT
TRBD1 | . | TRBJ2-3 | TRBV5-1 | CASSPGQGRDTQYF | TGCGCCAGCAGCCCCGGACAGGGTCGAGATACGCAGTATTTT